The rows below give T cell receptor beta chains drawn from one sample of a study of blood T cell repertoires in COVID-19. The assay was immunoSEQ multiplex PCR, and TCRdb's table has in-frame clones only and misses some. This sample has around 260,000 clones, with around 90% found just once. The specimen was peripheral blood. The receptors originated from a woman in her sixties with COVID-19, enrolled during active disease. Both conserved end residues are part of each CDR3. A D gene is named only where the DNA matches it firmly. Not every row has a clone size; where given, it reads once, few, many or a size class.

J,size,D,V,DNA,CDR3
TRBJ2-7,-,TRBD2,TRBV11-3,TGTGCCAGCAGCTTAGCTGGGACTAGAGGGGAGCAGCAGTACTTC,CASSLAGTRGEQQYF
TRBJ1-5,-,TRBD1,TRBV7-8,TGTGCCAGCAGCTTAGGGACAGGGGGGAGGCAGCCCCAGCATTTT,CASSLGTGGRQPQHF
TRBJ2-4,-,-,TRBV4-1,TGCGCCAGCAGCCATACAGGGATAGCCAAAAACATTCAGTACTTC,CASSHTGIAKNIQYF
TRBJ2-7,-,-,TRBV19,TGTGCCAGCGACAGGCCTCTCTACGAGCAGTACTTC,CASDRPLYEQYF
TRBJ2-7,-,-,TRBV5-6,TGTGCCAGCAGCTGGAGGGCAGGGTACTCCTACGAGCAGTACTTC,CASSWRAGYSYEQYF
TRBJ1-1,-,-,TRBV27,TGTGCCAGCAGTTGGACAGAACGGGGCACTGAAGCTTTCTTT,CASSWTERGTEAFF
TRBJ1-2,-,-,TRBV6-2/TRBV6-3,TGTGCCAGCAGTTACTCGTCAGAGGCCTATGGCTACACCTTC,CASSYSSEAYGYTF
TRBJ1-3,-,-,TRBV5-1,TGCGCCAGCAGCTTAGAAACAGGCTACTCTGGAAACACCATATATTTT,CASSLETGYSGNTIYF
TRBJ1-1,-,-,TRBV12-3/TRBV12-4,TGTGCCAGCAGTTTACGGGGCACTGAAGCTTTCTTT,CASSLRGTEAFF
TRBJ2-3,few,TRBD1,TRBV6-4,TGTGCCAGCAGTGACCGACAGGGCGCAGATACGCAGTATTTT,CASSDRQGADTQYF
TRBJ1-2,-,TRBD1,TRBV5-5,TGTGCCAGCAGCTCGGGACAGGGGACTAACTATGGCTACACCTTC,CASSSGQGTNYGYTF
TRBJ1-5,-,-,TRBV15,TGTGCCACCAGCAGAGGCTCCCTATCCCCCAATCAGCCCCAGCATTTT,CATSRGSLSPNQPQHF
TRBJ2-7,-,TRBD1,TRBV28,TGTGCCAGCAGTTTTGCAGGGGGAAGCGAGCAGTACTTC,CASSFAGGSEQYF
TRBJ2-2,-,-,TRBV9,TGTGCCAGCAGCATAGGAGCCGGGCTGTTTTTT,CASSIGAGLFF
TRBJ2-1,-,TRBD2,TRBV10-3,TGTGCCATCAGTGAGTCCGGACTAGCGGGAGGGGATGAGCAGTTCTTC,CAISESGLAGGDEQFF
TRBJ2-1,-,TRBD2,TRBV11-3,TGTGCCAGCAGCGGCGGCTCCGGGACTAGACAGTTCTTC,CASSGGSGTRQFF
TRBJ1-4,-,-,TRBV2,TGTGCCAGCCGAAGACAGCCTGCAACTAATGAAAAACTGTTTTTT,CASRRQPATNEKLFF
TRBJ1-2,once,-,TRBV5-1,TGCGCCAGCAGCTTGGTTCAGGGGAACTATGGCTACACCTTC,CASSLVQGNYGYTF
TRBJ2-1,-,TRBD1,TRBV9,TGTGCCAGCAGCGTCCGACAGGGATTAGGTGAGCAGTTCTTC,CASSVRQGLGEQFF
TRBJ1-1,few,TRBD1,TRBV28,TGTGCCACAACGGACAGGGTAACTGAAGCTTTCTTT,CATTDRVTEAFF
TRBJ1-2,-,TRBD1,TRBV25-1,TGTGCCAGCAGTGCCGGGGACAGCCTCCTCTATGGCTACACCTTC,CASSAGDSLLYGYTF
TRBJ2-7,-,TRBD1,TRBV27,TGTGCCAGCAGTATACCAGGGGGCCGGGAGCAGTACTTC,CASSIPGGREQYF
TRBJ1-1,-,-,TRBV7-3,TGTGCCAGCAGCCCCCGGGGGGGGGAGTACACTGAAGCTTTCTTT,CASSPRGGEYTEAFF
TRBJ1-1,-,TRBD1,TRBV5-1,TGCGCCAGCAGCCTTCTCGGACAGGGGGACGCTGAAGCTTTCTTT,CASSLLGQGDAEAFF
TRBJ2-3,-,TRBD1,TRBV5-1,TGCGCCAGCAGCTTGGCACAGGGGATTAGTGCAGATACGCAGTATTTT,CASSLAQGISADTQYF
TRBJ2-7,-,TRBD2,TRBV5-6,TGTGCCAGCAGCCCTCTGAGAGCCGGGAGGGTGCAGTACTTC,CASSPLRAGRVQYF
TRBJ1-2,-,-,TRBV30,TGTGCCTGGAGTGAGTGGGGCTTGGGTGGCTACACCTTC,CAWSEWGLGGYTF
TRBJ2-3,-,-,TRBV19,TGTGCCGCATCTCTCGGGAAAACAGATACGCAGTATTTT,CAASLGKTDTQYF
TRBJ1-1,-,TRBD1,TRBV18,TGTGCCAGCTCACCAGGGACAGGGGGGAACACTGAAGCTTTCTTT,CASSPGTGGNTEAFF
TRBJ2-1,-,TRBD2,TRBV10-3,TGTGCCATCAGTGACCCGACTAGCGGGAGGGCCGGGTCTAACAATGAGCAGTTCTTC,CAISDPTSGRAGSNNEQFF
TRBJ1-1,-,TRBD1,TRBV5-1,TGCGCCAGCAGCTTGCGGGCAGGGGGCGCGATGAACACTGAAGCTTTCTTT,CASSLRAGGAMNTEAFF
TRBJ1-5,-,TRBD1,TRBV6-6,TGTGCCAGCAGTTACGATGGGGACAGTCCAAATCAGCCCCAGCATTTT,CASSYDGDSPNQPQHF
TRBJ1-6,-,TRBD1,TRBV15,TGTGCCACCAGCAGGGGACAGCATAATTCACCCCTCCACTTT,CATSRGQHNSPLHF